This T cell receptor beta chain was found in a study of vaccination effects on CD4 cells after COVID-19. Study as a whole: Median timing of post-vaccine samples was 72 days after the second dose.

Before sequencing, viral peptide pools were used by the ViraFEST assay to expand antigen-specific CD4+ T cells. With more than 9 days of culture completed, CD4+ T cells were isolated. Participants got two doses of BNT162b2 or mRNA-1273 vaccine. Study outcomes and limitations: In healthy vaccinees, only 1 of 255 vaccine-induced clones cross-reacted with common cold coronaviruses. Only a few convalescent patients and no early post-infection timepoints featured in the study.

As concerns this clone: Its specificity is unknown.

The trim removed 8 bases at V and 1 base at J, leaving 6 bases unmatched. Germline V CDR1 and CDR2: LNHNV, YYDKDF (reference sequence). The CDR3 sequence is 14 residues long. Assay used: immunoSEQ multiplex PCR; TCRdb lists only in-frame clones, some missing. The sample consists of about 69,000 clones, 70% to 85% of them appearing once. This TCR derives from a human donor who received a COVID-19 vaccine. The chain couples TRBV15 to TRBJ2-3; 7 bases align to TRBD2. Sequencing was performed on CD4+ T cells from PBMCs cultured with HCoV-229E spike peptides, taken after COVID-19 vaccination. CDR3 bases: TGTGCCACCCGATTAAGCGGGGGCACAGATACGCAGTATTTT. The encoded protein is CATRLSGGTDTQYF.